A single sample gave rise to the 20 T cell receptor beta chains below, sequenced in a study of blood T cell repertoires in COVID-19. Repertoires were generated with immunoSEQ multiplex PCR, while TCRdb's copy carries only in-frame clones and drops some. The sample shows roughly 180,000 clones, less than 90% of them seen only once. Sequencing was done on a sample of peripheral blood. The receptors stem from a man aged 70-80 years with active or convalescent COVID-19.

The genes are TRBV28 and TRBJ2-1; 7 bases are a match to TRBD2. The ends lost 2 bases at V and 7 bases at J; junction bases unmatched: 5. The CDR3 runs 14 residues. Looked up from germline, CDR1 is MDHEN and CDR2 is SYDVKM. The CDR3: CASSLLAVYNEQFF. DNA for the CDR3: TGTGCCAGCAGTTTACTAGCGGTCTATAATGAGCAGTTCTTC.

The CDR3: CASSLVSTGGHETQYF. As DNA, the CDR3 is TGCGCCAGCAGCTTGGTATCGACAGGGGGACACGAGACCCAGTACTTC. The V gene is TRBV5-1, the J gene TRBJ2-5; the match to TRBD1 covers 9 bases. Germline V CDR1 and CDR2: SGHRS, YFSETQ. V trimming: 0 bases; J trimming: 5 bases; junction bases outside the gene matches: 8. The length of the CDR3 is 16 residues.

The chain joins TRBV7-2 to TRBJ1-5, with a possible D match to TRBD1 (6 bases). Per the germline V gene, CDR1 is SGHTA and CDR2 is FQGNSA. The CDR3 is made up of 13 amino acids. The V end was cut by 4 bases, the J end by 3 bases, with 7 bases between. CDR3 sequence (DNA): TGTGCCAGCAGCTGGGACAACAATCAGCCCCAGCATTTT. Translation gives CASSWDNNQPQHF.

V and J are TRBV4-3 and TRBJ2-6; 7 bases fit TRBD1. Germline CDR1 and CDR2: LGHNA and YSLEER. The CDR3 sequence is 18 residues long. V lost 5 bases, J lost 1 base, and 11 bases stayed unmatched. CDR3 residues: CASSGKDRSLSGANVLTF. In DNA form, the CDR3 reads TGCGCCAGCAGCGGAAAGGACAGGTCCTTATCTGGGGCCAACGTCCTGACTTTC.

Comment on this clone: In the same sample, other DNA sequences code for this CDR3. The V call is TRBV18, the J call TRBJ1-3, with 7 bases identical to TRBD1. V lost 3 bases, J lost 1 base, and 0 bases stayed unmatched. Germline lookup yields CDR1 KGHSH and CDR2 LQKENI. This CDR3 region has 14 residues. The chain's CDR3 is CASSPTGSGNTIYF. In nucleotides, the CDR3 is TGTGCCAGCTCACCGACAGGGTCTGGAAACACCATATATTTT.

This chain connects TRBV29-1 to TRBJ2-2; 8 nucleotides align to TRBD1. Germline V gives CDR1 SQVTM, CDR2 ANQGSEA. After removal of 5 bases from V and 7 bases from J, the junction contained 12 bases not matched to a gene. This CDR3 contains 15 residues. CDR3 in DNA: TGCAGCGTTCAGTGGAGCCAGGGGGCGGTCGGGGAGCTGTTTTTT. Residues: CSVQWSQGAVGELFF.

The genes are TRBV6-2 or TRBV6-3 and TRBJ1-1; the D is unclear. The CDR3 totals 11 residues. Germline-derived CDR1 and CDR2 are MNHEY and SVGEGT. The ends were cut back, 6 bases at V and 10 bases at J, with 12 bases in the middle. In nucleotides, the CDR3 is TGTGCCAGCAGCGTCCGGGATGGAGCTTTCTTT. Translating gives CASSVRDGAFF.

This chain connects TRBV5-1 to TRBJ1-1; D unclear. The germline V gene has CDR1 SGHRS and CDR2 YFSETQ. The CDR3 has 14 residues. The ends were cut back, 3 bases at V and 1 base at J, with 10 bases in the middle. The CDR3 loop reads CASSSGWQNTEAFF. The DNA of the CDR3 is TGCGCCAGCAGCTCGGGGTGGCAGAACACTGAAGCTTTCTTT. Together with reference TRBV5-1 and TRBJ1-1, the CDR3 gives the full variable domain: KAGVTQTPRYLIKTRGQQVTLSCSPISGHRSVSWYQQTPGQGLQFLFEYFSETQRNKGNFPGRFSGRQFSNSRSEMNVSTLELGDSALYLCASSSGWQNTEAFFGQGTRLTVV.

The chain links TRBV4-3 to TRBJ2-2; 9 bases map to TRBD2. CDR3 length equals 21 residues. Germline V gene lookup returns CDR1 LGHNA and CDR2 YSLEER. The V and J ends lost 2 bases and 2 bases, in that order; junction bases with no gene match: 18. This CDR3 reads CASSQRAVAGDVGANTGELFF. DNA for the CDR3: TGCGCCAGCAGCCAAAGGGCGGTAGCGGGAGACGTCGGCGCCAACACCGGGGAGCTGTTTTTT.

The V call is TRBV23-1, the J call TRBJ1-4; no firm D call. TRBV23-1 is flagged as an ORF with uncertain function. Trimming took off 6 bases at V and 7 bases at J, with 18 bases between the two ends. This CDR3 contains 15 residues. CDR3 sequence reads: CASSIKSGNSEKLFF. The CDR3 DNA is TGCGCCAGCAGCATTAAATCAGGCAACAGTGAAAAACTGTTTTTT.

The table lists this clone with a few counts. V gene TRBV9 combines with J gene TRBJ2-2; perhaps TRBD2 as D (6 bases). This CDR3 region has 13 residues. The V gene's germline CDR1 is SGDLS and CDR2 YYNGEE. The V and J ends lost 0 bases and 7 bases respectively, with 7 bases between them. DNA of the CDR3: TGTGCCAGCAGCGTAGTAGCGGACGGGGAGCTGTTTTTT. It yields the protein CASSVVADGELFF.

This clone was observed a few times. The rearrangement uses TRBV7-2 and TRBJ1-3, with D possibly being TRBD1 (5 bases). This CDR3 contains 14 residues. Germline V CDR1 and CDR2: SGHTA, FQGNSA. V gave up 1 base and J gave up 4 bases, with 8 bases separating them. The DNA of the CDR3 is TGTGCCAGCAGCTTAGGGGGCGGCGGAAACACCATATATTTT. Residues: CASSLGGGGNTIYF.

The table lists this clone with a count of one. The rearrangement uses TRBV4-1 and TRBJ2-1; 7 positions match TRBD2. The CDR3 has 17 amino acids. Per the germline V gene, CDR1 is MGHRA and CDR2 is YSYEKL. J gave up 0 bases and V 4 bases, and 9 bases lay outside the gene matches. CDR3 protein: CASSLFGEGASYNEQFF. CDR3 nucleotide sequence: TGCGCCAGCAGCCTTTTCGGGGAGGGCGCCTCCTACAATGAGCAGTTCTTC.

The gene calls are TRBV7-2 and TRBJ1-1; TRBD1 agrees at 7 bases. The germline V gene encodes CDR1 SGHTA and CDR2 FQGNSA. V lost 4 bases and J lost 5; bases outside the gene matches: 7. This CDR3 contains 14 residues. CDR3 coding DNA: TGTGCCAGCAGCTCCGACAGGGTGAGGACTGAAGCTTTCTTT. This codes for CASSSDRVRTEAFF.

This chain uses TRBV24-1 with TRBJ1-1; 7 bases line up with TRBD1. Germline CDR1 KGHDR, CDR2 SFDVKD. Losses at the gene ends were 3 bases for V and 4 bases for J; bases not matched to a gene: 7. The CDR3 has 15 residues. The DNA of the CDR3 is TGTGCCACCAGTGATACTAGACAGGGTGCCACTGAAGCTTTCTTT. Amino acid sequence: CATSDTRQGATEAFF.

The CDR3: CASSQQKGQNYGYTF. In DNA form, the CDR3 reads TGTGCCAGCTCACAACAAAAAGGACAGAACTATGGCTACACCTTC. This chain uses TRBV18 with TRBJ1-2; D might be TRBD1 (6 bases). The CDR3 is 15 residues long. CDR1 is KGHSH, CDR2 LQKENI, per germline. V was shortened by 4 bases and J by 2 bases, with 14 bases between the two germline ends. The full variable domain, with the rest looked up from reference TRBV18 and TRBJ1-2, is NAGVMQNPRHLVRRRGQEARLRCSPMKGHSHVYWYRQLPEEGLKFMVYLQKENIIDESGMPKERFSAEFPKEGPSILRIQQVVRGDSAAYFCASSQQKGQNYGYTFGSGTRLTVV.

The chain joins TRBV7-6 to TRBJ2-3, with TRBD1 identical over 11 bases. The CDR3 extends over 17 amino acids. The germline CDR1 and CDR2 sequences are SGHVS and FNYEAQ. V lost 0 bases, J lost 3 bases, and 5 bases stayed unmatched. The DNA of the CDR3 is TGTGCCAGCAGCTTAGCGCCGGGACAGGGGGATACAGATACGCAGTATTTT. Translated, it gives CASSLAPGQGDTDTQYF.

The V and J genes are TRBV5-1 and TRBJ1-2; the D gene is possibly TRBD1 (6 bases). The CDR3 has 14 amino acids. V gave up 1 base and J gave up 8 bases, with 15 bases separating them. Germline V gene data show CDR1 as SGHRS and CDR2 as YFSETQ. This chain's CDR3 is CASSLIFAGDGYTF. The DNA of the CDR3 is TGCGCCAGCAGCTTGATTTTTGCAGGGGACGGCTACACCTTC.

The V call is TRBV5-1, the J call TRBJ1-4; TRBD1 matches at 10 bases. V lost 3 bases to trimming and J lost 8 bases; unmatched junction nucleotides: 7. The CDR3 spans 15 residues. Germline-derived CDR1 and CDR2 are SGHRS and YFSETQ. The CDR3 DNA reads as TGCGCCAGCAGCTGGGGGGACAGGGGAGACGAAAAACTGTTTTTT. Translating gives CASSWGDRGDEKLFF.

This clone came up once. This chain uses TRBV5-1 with TRBJ2-3, with TRBD1 identical over 9 bases. In germline, CDR1 is SGHRS, CDR2 YFSETQ. With 5 bases clipped from V and 2 bases from J, the junction kept 3 bases outside the gene matches. The CDR3 extends over 14 amino acids. CDR3 in DNA: TGCGCCAGCAGACAGGGGGCAAACACAGATACGCAGTATTTT. Its protein product is CASRQGANTDTQYF.